This T cell receptor (beta chain) was sequenced in a study of T cell repertoires in cytomegalovirus infection. Study information: Public TCR beta signatures indicated both CMV infection and matching HLA type.

This clonotype was observed a handful of times. Its antigen is currently unknown. TCRdb reprocessed the reads with MiXCR, giving one entry per CDR3 protein. The sample yields about 130,000 distinct CDR3 sequences, roughly a quarter seen once. CDR1 and CDR2 (germline): DFQATT, SNEGSKA (reference sequence). The CDR3 loop spans 17 amino acids. Trimming at V came to 3 bases and at J to 3 bases, leaving 8 bases not matched to a gene. Sequenced input: PBMCs, sequenced either directly or after in vitro stimulation (not recorded which). This TCR was recovered from a human donor in good health (CMV status not recorded). Some clones in this sample may be carry-over from other donors' samples. V is TRBV20-1 and J is TRBJ2-3; 14 nucleotides align to TRBD2. For the CDR3, the DNA is TGCAGTGCTAGTGGGACTAGCGGGAGACTTAATACAGATACGCAGTATTTT. Translation gives CSASGTSGRLNTDTQYF.